The 27 T cell receptor beta chains listed next were all sequenced from one sample in a study of PD-1 blockade in classical Hodgkin lymphoma. Sequencing used immunoSEQ multiplex PCR; TCRdb keeps in-frame clones, though not all of them. The sample holds some 19,000 clones, around 84% seen once. Brentuximab vedotin exposure varied, and every patient relapsed after autologous stem cell transplantation. Source: peripheral blood mononuclear cells (PBMCs), taken at baseline. These receptors came from a human donor with classical Hodgkin lymphoma.

This CDR3 reads CASSHGTGSHSPLHF. CDR3 DNA sequence: TGTGCCAGCAGCCACGGGACAGGGAGTCATTCACCCCTCCACTTT. The rearrangement uses TRBV7-8 and TRBJ1-6; 9 bases fit TRBD1. CDR3 length: 15 amino acids. With 5 bases clipped from V and 8 bases from J, the junction kept 7 bases outside the gene matches. Germline assignment: CDR1 SGHVS and CDR2 FQNEAQ.

The CDR3 DNA reads TGCAGTGCGAGCCCGGGCTATGGCTACACCTTC. This translates into CSASPGYGYTF. The chain has TRBV20-1 and TRBJ1-2; no definite D call. CDR3 size: 11 residues. V lost 6 bases and J lost 4, with 9 bases in between. CDR1 is DFQATT and CDR2 is SNEGSKA in the germline V gene (reference sequence).

This chain connects TRBV9 to TRBJ2-1, with a tentative D call TRBD2 (6 bases). V was trimmed by 0 bases and J by 6 bases, leaving 10 bases between them. CDR3 length equals 14 residues. In germline, CDR1 is SGDLS, CDR2 YYNGEE. The CDR3, as DNA: TGTGCCAGCAGCGTAGAGGCGGGGAGCAATGAGCAGTTCTTC. Its protein is CASSVEAGSNEQFF.

The rearrangement uses TRBV6-5 and TRBJ2-1, with D unresolved. Per the germline V gene, CDR1 is MNHEY and CDR2 is SVGAGI. The V gene lost 0 bases and the J gene lost 7 bases, with 7 bases spanning the gap. The CDR3 length is 13 residues. CDR3 sequence reads: CASSYSNGNEQFF. The CDR3 DNA reads as TGTGCCAGCAGTTACTCGAATGGAAATGAGCAGTTCTTC.

DNA of the CDR3: TGTGCCTGGAGCCGAGGACAGGGTCGGAATGAGCAGTTCTTC. This gives the protein CAWSRGQGRNEQFF. The rearrangement joins TRBV30 to TRBJ2-1; 8 bases line up with TRBD1. The V gene's germline CDR1 is GTSNPN and CDR2 SVGIG (reference sequence). There are 14 residues in the CDR3. J gave up 7 bases and V 3 bases, and 8 bases lay outside the gene matches.

The V gene is TRBV5-4, the J gene TRBJ1-1; weak D call: TRBD1 (6 bases). Trimming took off 7 bases at V and 5 bases at J, with 15 bases between the two ends. Germline-derived CDR1 and CDR2 are SGHNT and YYREEE (reference sequence). This CDR3 contains 13 residues. Here the CDR3 reads CASGVTGITEAFF. The CDR3 region has the DNA TGTGCCAGCGGGGTAACAGGGATAACTGAAGCTTTCTTT.

The chain has TRBV7-9 and TRBJ2-5; D possibly matches TRBD1 or TRBD2 (6 bases each). Per germline, CDR1 SEHNR and CDR2 FQNEAQ (reference sequence). CDR3 length equals 15 residues. V lost 1 base to trimming and J lost 2 bases, with 11 bases between them. DNA for the CDR3: TGTGCCAGCAGCTTAGGTGGGGGGCCTCAAGAGACCCAGTACTTC. Translating it yields CASSLGGGPQETQYF.

A word on this clone: Other DNA sequences in this sample translate to the same CDR3. This sequence joins TRBV5-6 and TRBJ2-5; no reliable D call. Trimming left V 5 bases short and J 1 base short, with 3 bases between. The CDR3 is 11 amino acids. Germline V gives CDR1 SGHDT, CDR2 YYEEEE. CDR3 in amino acids: CASSFQETQYF. The CDR3 region has the DNA TGTGCCAGCAGTTTCCAAGAGACCCAGTACTTC.

CDR3 coding DNA: TGTGCCTGGAGTGTACTCTCAGGGCATAATGAAAAACTGTTTTTT. Its translation is CAWSVLSGHNEKLFF. The rearrangement links TRBV30 to TRBJ1-4; possibly TRBD1 for D (5 bases). V lost 0 bases to trimming and J lost 4 bases, with 12 bases between them. This CDR3 has 15 amino acids. Germline loops: CDR1 GTSNPN, CDR2 SVGIG (reference sequence).

The rearrangement uses TRBV19 and TRBJ1-5; D might be TRBD1 (6 bases). CDR1 is LNHDA and CDR2 is SQIVND in the germline V gene (reference sequence). Trimming cost V 7 bases and J 5 bases, with 15 bases left between them. The CDR3 totals 14 residues. In nucleotides, the CDR3 is TGTGCCAGTAATGGGAAGGGGGGTTATCAGCCCCAGCATTTT. Translating it yields CASNGKGGYQPQHF.

The rearrangement uses TRBV18 and TRBJ1-1; the match to TRBD1 covers 8 bases. J gave up 0 bases and V 5 bases, and 5 bases lay outside the gene matches. The germline V gene has CDR1 KGHSH and CDR2 LQKENI. The CDR3 is 15 residues long. The CDR3 reads CASSGQGQMNTEAFF. The CDR3 DNA sequence: TGTGCCAGCTCAGGACAGGGTCAGATGAACACTGAAGCTTTCTTT.

The rearrangement joins TRBV6-5 to TRBJ2-3, with 10 bases identical to TRBD2. The V and J ends lost 5 bases and 9 bases, in that order; junction bases with no gene match: 11. The germline CDR1 and CDR2 sequences are MNHEY and SVGAGI. CDR3 length: 15 amino acids. The DNA of the CDR3 is TGTGCCAGCAGTCGACTAGCGGGCCCGTCAACGACGCAGTATTTT. It codes for CASSRLAGPSTTQYF.

This clone was seen a single time. This chain uses TRBV29-1 with TRBJ1-2; D uncertain. CDR3 size: 14 residues. CDR1 and CDR2 (germline): SQVTM, ANQGSEA. The V and J ends lost 2 bases and 0 bases respectively, with 10 bases between them. CDR3 DNA: TGCAGCGTTGAAAGTCACCAGTCTAACTATGGCTACACCTTC. Translated, it gives CSVESHQSNYGYTF.

The genes are TRBV4-3 and TRBJ2-7; TRBD2 aligns across 12 bases. Germline CDR1 is LGHNA and CDR2 is YSLEER. The CDR3 contains 18 residues. Losses at the gene ends were 0 bases for V and 2 bases for J; bases not matched to a gene: 8. The CDR3 DNA is TGCGCCAGCAGCCAAGATACTAGCGGGGGGCGACGCACCTACGAGCAGTACTTC. Its translation: CASSQDTSGGRRTYEQYF.

The chain has TRBV6-6 and TRBJ1-2; D might be TRBD1 (5 bases). The V gene's germline CDR1 is MNHNY and CDR2 SVGAGI (reference sequence). There are 14 residues in the CDR3. V gave up 2 bases and J gave up 0 bases, with 7 bases separating them. The CDR3 here is CASSYDRANYGYTF. CDR3 bases: TGTGCCAGCAGTTACGACAGAGCTAACTATGGCTACACCTTC.

The genes are TRBV19 and TRBJ2-5; 7 positions agree with TRBD1. The germline CDR1 and CDR2 sequences are LNHDA and SQIVND (reference sequence). J was trimmed by 0 bases and V by 1 base; bases with no gene match: 8. CDR3 length equals 17 residues. CDR3 loop: CASSIGTGDPNQETQYF. The DNA of the CDR3 is TGTGCCAGTAGTATAGGAACAGGGGACCCGAACCAAGAGACCCAGTACTTC.

Comment on this clone: At one of its ends the junction is not consistent with the germline gene, which may arise from a read error. V usage is TRBV9 and J usage is TRBJ2-5; 9 nucleotides align to TRBD1. The CDR3 length is 15 residues. Germline V gives CDR1 SGDLS, CDR2 YYNGEE. CDR3 in amino acids: CAGSLWGDRVLTQYF. CDR3 coding DNA: TGTGCCGGCAGCCTGTGGGGGGACAGGGTATTAACCCAGTACTTC.

The chain is built from TRBV6-1 and TRBJ2-1, with D hard to call. The CDR3 covers 13 residues. The germline V gene encodes CDR1 MNHNS and CDR2 SASEGT. Trimming took off 4 bases at V and 8 bases at J, with 12 bases between the two ends. The CDR3 is CASSGSFEDEQFF. The CDR3 DNA follows: TGTGCCAGCAGTGGTTCTTTCGAGGATGAGCAGTTCTTC.

This clone came up once. The CDR3 region is CASRQLDSPLHF. The DNA for the CDR3 is TGTGCCAGCCGACAGCTAGATTCACCCCTCCACTTT. This chain uses TRBV10-3 with TRBJ1-6; the D gene is possibly TRBD1 (5 bases). CDR1 and CDR2 from the germline V gene are ENHRY and SYGVKD. This CDR3 is 12 amino acids long. Deletions cut 10 bases from V and 8 bases from J, with 12 bases between.

The chain employs TRBV27 and TRBJ2-7; tentative D call: TRBD1 (5 bases). The germline V gene encodes CDR1 MNHEY and CDR2 SMNVEV (reference sequence). This CDR3 has 13 residues. With 5 bases removed from V and 5 bases from J, the gap between germline ends came to 13 bases. The CDR3 protein is CASSPQGPHEQYF. CDR3 in DNA: TGTGCCAGCAGTCCCCAGGGTCCACACGAGCAGTACTTC.

The chain is built from TRBV6-1 and TRBJ1-6; TRBD1 is a possible D gene (5 bases). Trimming shortened V by 1 base and J by 8 bases, and 12 bases separated the two germline ends. CDR1 is MNHNS and CDR2 is SASEGT in the germline V gene. The CDR3 sequence is 15 residues long. The CDR3: CASSEEVGGYSPLHF. DNA of the CDR3: TGTGCCAGCAGTGAAGAGGTCGGGGGTTATTCACCCCTCCACTTT.

The rearrangement links TRBV20-1 to TRBJ2-5; D ambiguous. Germline loops: CDR1 DFQATT, CDR2 SNEGSKA (reference sequence). V shed 7 bases and J shed 3 bases, with 6 bases lying between them. The CDR3 length is 10 residues. CDR3 sequence (DNA): TGCAGTGTAATAGAAGAGACCCAGTACTTC. This codes for CSVIEETQYF.

The V call is TRBV29-1, the J call TRBJ2-5; no clear D gene. The ends were cut back, 3 bases at V and 4 bases at J, with 12 bases in the middle. Germline CDR1 is SQVTM and CDR2 is ANQGSEA. This CDR3 has 13 residues. The CDR3 DNA reads as TGCAGCGTTGACGGGCCGTTTGGAGAGACCCAGTACTTC. Protein product: CSVDGPFGETQYF.

This chain connects TRBV30 to TRBJ2-5; a possible D gene is TRBD1 (6 bases). The germline V and J ends were trimmed by 0 bases and 5 bases, with 10 bases remaining between them. The V gene's germline CDR1 is GTSNPN and CDR2 SVGIG (reference sequence). The length of the CDR3 is 13 residues. CDR3 in DNA: TGTGCCTGGAGTGTGACAGGCCCGGAGACCCAGTACTTC. Translating it yields CAWSVTGPETQYF.

The V gene is TRBV4-2, the J gene TRBJ1-2, with D possibly TRBD1 on 5 matching bases. This CDR3 has 17 residues. Germline V lookup: CDR1 LGHNA, CDR2 YNFKEQ. V was trimmed by 4 bases and J by 0 bases, leaving 18 bases between them. The CDR3 DNA sequence: TGTGCCAGCAGCCCTGGGGGGGTAGGACAAGCTAACTATGGCTACACCTTC. It yields the protein CASSPGGVGQANYGYTF.

This clone was seen only once. At one end the junction does not follow the germline gene, possibly because of a read error. The chain recombines TRBV30 with TRBJ2-7; D possibly corresponds to TRBD2 (5 bases). This CDR3 comprises 15 residues. Germline values: CDR1 GTSNPN, CDR2 SVGIG (reference sequence). CDR3 loop: CAWSDVYGNDYGQYF. DNA for the CDR3: TGTGCCTGGAGCGACGTATACGGGAACGACTACGGGCAGTACTTC. Using reference TRBV30 and TRBJ2-7 for the parts outside the CDR3, the full variable domain is SQTIHQWPATLVQPVGSPLSLECTVEGTSNPNLYWYRQAAGRGLQLLFYSVGIGQISSEVPQNLSASRPQDRQFILSSKKLLLSDSGFYLCAWSDVYGNDYGQYFGPGTRLTVT.

This clone was seen only once. The chain links TRBV30 to TRBJ2-1; 12 nucleotides line up with TRBD2. This CDR3 spans 16 amino acids. CDR1 and CDR2 (germline): GTSNPN, SVGIG (reference sequence). The trim removed 5 bases at V and 7 bases at J, leaving 12 bases unmatched. As DNA, the CDR3 is TGTGCCTGGGATAATCTCGGACTAGCGGGGAGGAATGAGCAGTTCTTC. As protein: CAWDNLGLAGRNEQFF. The whole variable domain, filled in from reference TRBV30 and TRBJ2-1, reads SQTIHQWPATLVQPVGSPLSLECTVEGTSNPNLYWYRQAAGRGLQLLFYSVGIGQISSEVPQNLSASRPQDRQFILSSKKLLLSDSGFYLCAWDNLGLAGRNEQFFGPGTRLTVL.